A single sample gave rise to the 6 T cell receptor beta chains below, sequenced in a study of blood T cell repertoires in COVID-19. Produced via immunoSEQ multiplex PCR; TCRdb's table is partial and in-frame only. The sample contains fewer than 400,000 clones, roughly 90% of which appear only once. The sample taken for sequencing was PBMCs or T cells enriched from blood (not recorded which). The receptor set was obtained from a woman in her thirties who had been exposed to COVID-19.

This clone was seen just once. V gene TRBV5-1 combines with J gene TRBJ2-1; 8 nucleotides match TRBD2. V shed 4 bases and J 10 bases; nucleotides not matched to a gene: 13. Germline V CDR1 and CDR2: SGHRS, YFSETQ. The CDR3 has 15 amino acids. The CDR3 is CASSAQRGPRGEQFF. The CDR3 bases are TGCGCCAGCAGCGCTCAGCGGGGGCCCCGGGGAGAGCAGTTCTTC.

For the CDR3, the DNA is TGTGCCACCAGCAGCCGGCCGACAGGGGCCCATAATTCACCCCTCCACTTT. It encodes CATSSRPTGAHNSPLHF. This chain connects TRBV15 to TRBJ1-6; 8 positions match TRBD1. V gave up 3 bases and J gave up 5 bases; unmatched junction bases: 9. Germline V lookup: CDR1 LNHNV, CDR2 YYDKDF (reference sequence). There are 17 residues in the CDR3. The full variable domain, in which reference TRBV15 and TRBJ1-6 provide the parts outside the CDR3, is DAMVIQNPRYQVTQFGKPVTLSCSQTLNHNVMYWYQQKSSQAPKLLFHYYDKDFNNEADTPDNFQSRRPNTSFCFLDIRSPGLGDTAMYLCATSSRPTGAHNSPLHFGNGTRLTVT.

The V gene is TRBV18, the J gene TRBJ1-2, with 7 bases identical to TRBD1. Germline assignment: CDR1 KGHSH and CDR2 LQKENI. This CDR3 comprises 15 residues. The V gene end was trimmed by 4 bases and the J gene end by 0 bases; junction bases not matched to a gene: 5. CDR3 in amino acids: CASSLLDRPNYGYTF. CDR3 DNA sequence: TGTGCCAGCTCACTTTTGGACAGGCCTAACTATGGCTACACCTTC. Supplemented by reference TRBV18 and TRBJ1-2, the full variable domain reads NAGVMQNPRHLVRRRGQEARLRCSPMKGHSHVYWYRQLPEEGLKFMVYLQKENIIDESGMPKERFSAEFPKEGPSILRIQQVVRGDSAAYFCASSLLDRPNYGYTFGSGTRLTVV.

CDR3 nucleotides: TGTGCCATCCGAGAGACAGGGCTATACAATGAGCAGTTCTTC. Residues: CAIRETGLYNEQFF. The chain employs TRBV10-3 and TRBJ2-1; 7 bases fit TRBD1. V trimming: 8 bases; J trimming: 4 bases; junction bases outside the gene matches: 8. The CDR3 covers 14 residues. The germline CDR1 and CDR2 sequences are ENHRY and SYGVKD.

The CDR3 DNA follows: TGTGCCAGCAGGAGGGGGTCCCAAGAGACCCAGTACTTC. Translation gives CASRRGSQETQYF. The chain couples TRBV12-3 or TRBV12-4 to TRBJ2-5; D might be TRBD1 (6 bases). With 6 bases removed from V and 1 base from J, the gap between germline ends came to 9 bases. This CDR3 has 13 residues.

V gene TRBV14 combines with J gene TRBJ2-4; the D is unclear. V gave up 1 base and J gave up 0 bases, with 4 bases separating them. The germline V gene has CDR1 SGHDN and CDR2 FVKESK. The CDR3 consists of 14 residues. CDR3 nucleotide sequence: TGTGCCAGCAGCCAAGTTCTAGCCAAAAACATTCAGTACTTC. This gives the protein CASSQVLAKNIQYF. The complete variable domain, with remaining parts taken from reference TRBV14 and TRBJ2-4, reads EAGVTQFPSHSVIEKGQTVTLRCDPISGHDNLYWYRRVMGKEIKFLLHFVKESKQDESGMPNNRFLAERTGGTYSTLKVQPAELEDSGVYFCASSQVLAKNIQYFGAGTRLSVL.